Each of the 17 T cell receptor beta chains below was sequenced from the same sample in a study of CD8+ T cells in alopecia areata. The CD4+ cells of 4 or 5 biomarker-study patients went through sorting. This sorting yielded CD25+CD127- cells. The authors extracted RNA and reverse transcribed it into cDNA as the sequencing template. Assay: immunoSEQ multiplex PCR; the TCRdb copy retains only in-frame clones and omits some. Here the sample spans around 14,000 clones, 58% being singletons. The sequencing sample was made of CD4+ Tregs sorted from blood. The receptors stem from a human donor with alopecia areata.

V gene TRBV4-1 combines with J gene TRBJ2-2, with D perhaps TRBD2 (5 bases). V lost 5 bases, J lost 7 bases, and 14 bases lay in between. CDR3 length: 14 residues. Germline V lookup: CDR1 MGHRA, CDR2 YSYEKL. Here the CDR3 reads CASSAGPRRGELFF. As DNA, the CDR3 is TGCGCCAGCAGCGCGGGTCCTAGACGCGGGGAGCTGTTTTTT.

There are a few counts of this clone. The CDR3 nucleotides are TGTGCCAGCAGCTTAGGTATGGGAGTGAACACTGAAGCTTTCTTT. As protein: CASSLGMGVNTEAFF. This chain uses TRBV7-8 with TRBJ1-1; unclear D gene. CDR1 is SGHVS and CDR2 is FQNEAQ in the germline V gene. The CDR3 runs 15 residues. The ends were cut back, 1 base at V and 0 bases at J, with 9 bases in the middle.

This clone has a handful of counts. This rearrangement joins TRBV5-6 to TRBJ2-1; 11 bases are shared with TRBD2. V was pared by 5 bases and J by 0 bases, with 4 bases of the junction left unmatched. Germline lookup yields CDR1 SGHDT and CDR2 YYEEEE. The CDR3 loop spans 16 amino acids. CDR3 nucleotides: TGTGCCAGCAGACGGACTAGCGGGTCCTCCTACAATGAGCAGTTCTTC. It yields the protein CASRRTSGSSYNEQFF.

The genes are TRBV7-6 and TRBJ2-7; D is unclear. This CDR3 comprises 15 residues. Trimming stripped 2 bases from V and 2 bases from J, with 13 bases between. CDR1 SGHVS and CDR2 FNYEAQ come from the germline V gene. CDR3 coding DNA: TGTGCCAGCAGCTTACTCAGCATGGGAACCTACGAGCAGTACTTC. It specifies CASSLLSMGTYEQYF.

The chain uses TRBV5-4 and TRBJ2-5; 8 bases map to TRBD2. This CDR3 contains 14 residues. The germline V gene has CDR1 SGHNT and CDR2 YYREEE (reference sequence). Trimming at V came to 0 bases and at J to 4 bases, leaving 2 bases not matched to a gene. The CDR3 coding sequence is TGTGCCAGCAGCTTGGACCTAGCGGGAGAGACCCAGTACTTC. It codes for CASSLDLAGETQYF.

The genes are TRBV7-2 and TRBJ1-2; the D gene is possibly TRBD1 (5 bases). CDR3 length: 14 residues. Germline-derived CDR1 and CDR2 are SGHTA and FQGNSA. Trimming shortened V by 5 bases and J by 7 bases, and 17 bases separated the two germline ends. The CDR3 here is CASSLGFRDGGYTF. The CDR3 DNA follows: TGTGCCAGCAGCCTGGGGTTTAGGGACGGTGGCTACACCTTC.

This chain connects TRBV6-5 to TRBJ1-3; tentative D call: TRBD1 (5 bases). The length of the CDR3 is 13 residues. The germline V gene has CDR1 MNHEY and CDR2 SVGAGI. Deletions cut 8 bases from V and 4 bases from J, with 12 bases between. CDR3 nucleotide sequence: TGTGCCAGCCAACAAGGGGCCGGAAACACCATATATTTT. It is translated as CASQQGAGNTIYF.

This clone was seen only a few times. The V call is TRBV14, the J call TRBJ2-7; no clear D. The CDR3 sequence is 12 residues long. V was clipped by 3 bases and J by 7 bases, with 10 bases between them. Germline lookup yields CDR1 SGHDN and CDR2 FVKESK. The CDR3 here is CASSHLSGEQYF. The CDR3 DNA reads TGTGCCAGCAGCCATCTGTCCGGTGAGCAGTACTTC. Using reference TRBV14 and TRBJ2-7 for the parts outside the CDR3, the full variable domain is EAGVTQFPSHSVIEKGQTVTLRCDPISGHDNLYWYRRVMGKEIKFLLHFVKESKQDESGMPNNRFLAERTGGTYSTLKVQPAELEDSGVYFCASSHLSGEQYFGPGTRLTVT.

The gene calls are TRBV5-4 and TRBJ2-1; D unresolved. In germline, CDR1 is SGHNT, CDR2 YYREEE (reference sequence). CDR3 length equals 12 residues. Trimming pared 1 base from V and 5 bases from J, leaving 4 bases between. This CDR3 is CASSLKDNEQFF. In DNA form, the CDR3 reads TGTGCCAGCAGCTTGAAAGACAATGAGCAGTTCTTC. Full variable domain (outside the CDR3, taken from reference TRBV5-4 and TRBJ2-1): ETGVTQSPTHLIKTRGQQVTLRCSSQSGHNTVSWYQQALGQGPQFIFQYYREEENGRGNFPPRFSGLQFPNYSSELNVNALELDDSALYLCASSLKDNEQFFGPGTRLTVL.

The chain is built from TRBV19 and TRBJ1-2, with 8 positions matching TRBD1. The V segment lost 3 bases and the J segment 6 bases; nucleotides outside the gene matches: 3. Germline V lookup: CDR1 LNHDA, CDR2 SQIVND (reference sequence). This CDR3 comprises 13 residues. CDR3 residues: CASSIQGANGYTF. Here the CDR3 DNA reads TGTGCCAGTAGTATCCAGGGGGCAAATGGCTACACCTTC.

This clone was counted between two and nine times. The CDR3 bases are TGCAGCGCCTCGTTTGGCAATGAGCAGTTCTTC. This gives the protein CSASFGNEQFF. This chain joins TRBV29-1 and TRBJ2-1; D gene uncertain. In germline, CDR1 is SQVTM, CDR2 ANQGSEA. Between the trimmed V and J ends, which lost 7 bases and 6 bases, there was a span of 10 bases. This CDR3 is built from 11 residues.

This clone was seen a single time. The chain combines TRBV28 with TRBJ2-1; possible D gene TRBD2, 7 bases. CDR3 length: 16 amino acids. CDR1 is MDHEN and CDR2 is SYDVKM in the germline V gene. Trimming shortened V by 3 bases and J by 5 bases, and 17 bases separated the two germline ends. The CDR3 spells CASSLGGLYWDNEQFF. Written as DNA, the CDR3 is TGTGCCAGCAGTTTGGGGGGGCTATACTGGGACAATGAGCAGTTCTTC.

The chain recombines TRBV23-1 with TRBJ1-2; 7 nucleotides agree with TRBD1. TRBV23-1 is known as an ORF, though its function is uncertain. The length of the CDR3 is 14 residues. Trimming removed 1 base from V and 3 bases from J; junction bases left unmatched: 2. This CDR3 reads CASSQWDSHYGYTF. The DNA of the CDR3 is TGCGCCAGCAGTCAATGGGACAGTCACTATGGCTACACCTTC.

The CDR3 spells CASSSVTDTQYF. In nucleotides, the CDR3 is TGCGCCAGCAGCTCCGTCACAGATACGCAGTATTTT. The chain has TRBV5-1 and TRBJ2-3; the D is unclear. The CDR3 is made up of 12 amino acids. Between the trimmed V and J ends, which lost 3 bases and 2 bases, there was a span of 4 bases. Looked up from germline, CDR1 is SGHRS and CDR2 is YFSETQ. The full variable domain, in which reference TRBV5-1 and TRBJ2-3 provide the parts outside the CDR3, is KAGVTQTPRYLIKTRGQQVTLSCSPISGHRSVSWYQQTPGQGLQFLFEYFSETQRNKGNFPGRFSGRQFSNSRSEMNVSTLELGDSALYLCASSSVTDTQYFGPGTRLTVL.

This clone was picked up one time. The chain uses TRBV7-2 and TRBJ2-6; D unresolved. This CDR3 is 16 amino acids long. Trimming cost V 0 bases and J 2 bases, with 8 bases left between them. From germline, CDR1 is SGHTA and CDR2 FQGNSA. The CDR3 sequence: CASSLAGKPGANVLTF. CDR3 nucleotides: TGTGCCAGCAGCTTAGCAGGCAAACCTGGGGCCAACGTCCTGACTTTC.

The V call is TRBV7-9, the J call TRBJ1-5; maybe TRBD1 (5 bases). This CDR3 is 14 amino acids long. Between the trimmed V and J ends, which lost 4 bases and 6 bases, there was a span of 13 bases. The germline gives CDR1 SEHNR, CDR2 FQNEAQ (reference sequence). The CDR3 protein is CASSSSGGSQPQHF. CDR3 bases: TGTGCCAGCAGCTCCAGTGGGGGGTCTCAGCCCCAGCATTTT.

The gene calls are TRBV11-1 and TRBJ1-1; D gene unclear. Trimming removed 5 bases from V and 0 bases from J, with 10 bases in between. The CDR3 runs to 14 residues. The germline V gene encodes CDR1 SGHAT and CDR2 FQDESV (reference sequence). The DNA of the CDR3 is TGTGCCAGCAGCCGCTTGTCCATGAACACTGAAGCTTTCTTT. The encoded protein is CASSRLSMNTEAFF.